These 8 T cell receptor beta chains were all obtained from the same sample, sequenced in a study of T cells after yellow fever vaccination (dated 2019 in TCRdb). What this sample's treatment or condition label stands for: live attenuated yellow fever vaccine strain. The receptor library was made with 5' RACE. Reads for this sample came from an Illumina NovaSeq 6000. TCRdb passed the public sequencing reads through fastp at Q25 and MiXCR, retaining productive beta sequences. Entries are consolidated by CDR3 protein sequence, retaining the most common genes and DNA. The sample table contains a few hundred thousand distinct CDR3 sequences; only one count was recorded for roughly 20% of them. The ten biggest clones cover roughly a sixth of the sample. The sequencing here drew on PBMCs, taken before the yellow fever booster vaccination. The receptors were gathered from a man younger than 35 who received the YFV17D yellow fever vaccine.

This clonotype was recorded a few times. The DNA of the CDR3 is TGTGCCAGCAGGTGGGGGACATACATCGAGCCCCAGCATTTT. Its protein is CASRWGTYIEPQHF. The chain joins TRBV6-6 to TRBJ1-5; tentatively, D is TRBD1 (6 bases). From germline, CDR1 is MNHNY and CDR2 SVGAGI (reference sequence). CDR3 size: 14 residues. Trimming left V 6 bases short and J 8 bases short, with 17 bases between.

This clonotype was seen only a few times. V usage is TRBV9 and J usage is TRBJ1-1; D is possibly TRBD1 (6 bases). The length of the CDR3 is 19 residues. V was shortened by 0 bases and J by 1 base, with 22 bases between the two germline ends. Germline values: CDR1 SGDLS, CDR2 YYNGEE. In DNA form, the CDR3 reads TGTGCCAGCAGCGTAGGACTCCGGGGGGCGAAATCTGAGAACACTGAAGCTTTCTTT. Residues: CASSVGLRGAKSENTEAFF.

This clonotype has just a few counts. This chain connects TRBV6-5 to TRBJ1-1; a possible D gene is TRBD1 (6 bases). The CDR3 totals 13 residues. The germline gives CDR1 MNHEY, CDR2 SVGAGI. V was clipped by 6 bases and J by 8 bases, with 16 bases between them. The CDR3 reads CASRFAGTTEAFF. The CDR3 coding sequence is TGTGCCAGCAGGTTCGCCGGGACAACCGAAGCTTTCTTT.

The rearrangement uses TRBV18 and TRBJ1-5; TRBD1 might be the D (5 bases). Trimming took off 0 bases at V and 4 bases at J, with 7 bases between the two ends. This CDR3 region has 14 residues. Germline-derived CDR1 and CDR2 are KGHSH and LQKENI. The CDR3 DNA reads TGTGCCAGCTCACCACCGACAGTGAATCAGCCCCAGCATTTT. Translated: CASSPPTVNQPQHF. Drawing the rest from reference TRBV18 and TRBJ1-5, the complete variable domain is NAGVMQNPRHLVRRRGQEARLRCSPMKGHSHVYWYRQLPEEGLKFMVYLQKENIIDESGMPKERFSAEFPKEGPSILRIQQVVRGDSAAYFCASSPPTVNQPQHFGDGTRLSIL.

The V and J genes are TRBV7-2 and TRBJ2-7; D ambiguous. V was shortened by 3 bases and J by 2 bases, with 8 bases between the two germline ends. Germline V gives CDR1 SGHTA, CDR2 FQGNSA. This CDR3 spans 13 amino acids. This CDR3 reads CASSFIQPYEQYF. For the CDR3, the DNA is TGTGCCAGCAGCTTTATACAGCCCTACGAGCAGTACTTC.

This clonotype was seen a few times. J is TRBJ1-2 and V is TRBV4-3; D possibly corresponds to TRBD1 (5 bases). The CDR3 has 16 amino acids. V was cut by 4 bases and J by 2 bases, with 17 bases left in between. Germline CDR1 LGHNA, CDR2 YSLEER. The CDR3 loop reads CASSLQVAGKNYGYTF. The CDR3 nucleotides read TGCGCCAGCAGCCTCCAAGTGGCAGGGAAGAACTATGGCTACACCTTC.

The CDR3 DNA reads as TGTGCCAGCAGCTTAGGCCCGAGGGGACCTTCTGGAAACACCATATATTTT. Translated: CASSLGPRGPSGNTIYF. The J gene is TRBJ1-3, the V gene TRBV7-2; weak D call: TRBD1 (5 bases). V shed 1 base and J shed 1 base, with 14 bases lying between them. This CDR3 contains 17 residues. Germline V CDR1 and CDR2: SGHTA, FQGNSA. Combining the CDR3 with reference TRBV7-2 and TRBJ1-3 gives the whole variable domain GAGVSQSPSNKVTEKGKDVELRCDPISGHTALYWYRQSLGQGLEFLIYFQGNSAPDKSGLPSDRFSAERTGGSVSTLTIQRTQQEDSAVYLCASSLGPRGPSGNTIYFGEGSWLTVV.

This clonotype appeared a few times. The rearrangement joins TRBV20-1 to TRBJ2-2, with a weak D call TRBD2 (6 bases). V lost 4 bases, J lost 3 bases, and 12 bases lay in between. This CDR3 is 14 amino acids long. The germline CDR1 and CDR2 sequences are DFQATT and SNEGSKA (reference sequence). The CDR3 loop reads CSANFGGHTGELFF. As DNA, the CDR3 is TGCAGTGCTAACTTCGGGGGACACACCGGGGAGCTGTTTTTT.